The sequence of this T cell receptor (beta chain) was determined in a study of CD8+CD57+ T cells in acquired aplastic anemia (dated by TCRdb to the late 2010s). Background on the whole study: DNA extracted from sorted CD4+ and CD8+ cells had a mean of about 3 ug, with a range of roughly 0.2 to 27.4 ug. A CD8+CD57+ expansion meant a frequency higher than the mean frequency seen in healthy subjects.

Genomic DNA was used as template for profiling of TCR beta VDJ combinations and CDR3 sequences. An Illumina HiSeq 2000 was the platform used for TCR repertoire sequencing. The study's own analysis went as follows. TRBV/TRBJ rearrangement plots, CDR3 size and DJ length profiles, and Simpson's diversity index were used to evaluate the repertoires. The immunodominant clone was defined as the most abundant DNA sequence in deep sequencing data. CDR3 amino acid sequences were checked for sharing between subjects and were compared against published repertoires and the VDJdb database. TCRdb reprocessing: public reads trimmed at Q25 with fastp, clones called with MiXCR, in-frame beta chains kept. Under each unique CDR3 protein, matching rows form one entry showing the most common genes and DNA. The V and J calls, along with clone size, are taken from TCRdb and not from the paper's own processing. This sample gives around 170,000 distinct CDR3 sequences in total; 40% to 55% of them show up just once. Around a tenth of the sample is taken by the ten largest.

Points on this clonotype: The antigen it binds to is not known. There are no base qualities to consult, and no much larger clone falls within one base.

The paper's findings and limits, for the study overall: CD8+ Simpson's diversity did not differ significantly between patients and healthy controls (P=0.060). About 28 CD8+ CDR3 sequences were found in both patients and controls but appeared to be highly expressed in patients and within the immunodominant clones of the patients.

V lost 5 bases and J lost 1 base; the stretch between them is 12 bases long. From the germline V gene, CDR1 is SNHLY and CDR2 is FYNNEI. From the cysteine up to the phenylalanine, the CDR3 has a length of 14 residues. CDR3 DNA only is kept here, 42 bases in frame from base 1. Expansion of CD8+CD57+ cells had been shown by flow cytometry in the patients chosen for sequencing. Severe acquired aplastic anemia was diagnosed in all patients according to International Study of Aplastic Anemia and Agranulocytosis and Camitta criteria. Patients had received no therapy at the time of blood sampling. TCR repertoires of sorted CD4+ and CD8+ blood T cells from severe aplastic anemia patients and healthy subjects were deep-sequenced in the study. In the USA, patient enrollment took place under clinicaltrials.gov protocols 00001620, 01623167, 00001397, 00071045, 00081523 and 00961064. Ficoll-Paque density gradient centrifugation was used to isolate peripheral blood mononuclear cells. Before DNA extraction, CD4+ and CD8+ T cells were sorted with FACS or magnetic beads.

The clonotype was recovered from a human donor with aplastic anemia. The chain uses TRBV2 and TRBJ2-7, with the D gene call left open. The specimen sequenced was sorted CD4+, CD8+, or CD8+CD57+ T cells (not recorded which) from PBMCs. The DNA sequence reads TGTGCCAGCAGTCCTGACACAAATTCCTACGAGCAGTACTTC. The translation is CASSPDTNSYEQYF.